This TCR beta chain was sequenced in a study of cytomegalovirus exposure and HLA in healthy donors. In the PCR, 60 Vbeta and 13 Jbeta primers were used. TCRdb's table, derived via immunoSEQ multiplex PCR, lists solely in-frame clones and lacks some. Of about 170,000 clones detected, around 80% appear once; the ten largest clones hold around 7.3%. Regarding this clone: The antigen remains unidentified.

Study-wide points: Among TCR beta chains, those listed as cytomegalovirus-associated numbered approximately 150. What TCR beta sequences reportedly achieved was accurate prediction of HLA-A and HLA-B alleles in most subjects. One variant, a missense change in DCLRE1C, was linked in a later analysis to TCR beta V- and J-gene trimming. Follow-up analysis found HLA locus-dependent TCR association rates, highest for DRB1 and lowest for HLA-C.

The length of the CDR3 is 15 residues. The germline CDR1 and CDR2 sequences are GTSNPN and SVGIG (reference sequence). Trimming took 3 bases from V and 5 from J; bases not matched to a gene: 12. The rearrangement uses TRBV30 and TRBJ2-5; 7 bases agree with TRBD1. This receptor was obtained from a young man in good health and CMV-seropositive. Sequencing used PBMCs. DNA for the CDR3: TGTGCCTGGAGCTTACGGCCAGGGGGTGGGGAGACCCAGTACTTC. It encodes CAWSLRPGGGETQYF.